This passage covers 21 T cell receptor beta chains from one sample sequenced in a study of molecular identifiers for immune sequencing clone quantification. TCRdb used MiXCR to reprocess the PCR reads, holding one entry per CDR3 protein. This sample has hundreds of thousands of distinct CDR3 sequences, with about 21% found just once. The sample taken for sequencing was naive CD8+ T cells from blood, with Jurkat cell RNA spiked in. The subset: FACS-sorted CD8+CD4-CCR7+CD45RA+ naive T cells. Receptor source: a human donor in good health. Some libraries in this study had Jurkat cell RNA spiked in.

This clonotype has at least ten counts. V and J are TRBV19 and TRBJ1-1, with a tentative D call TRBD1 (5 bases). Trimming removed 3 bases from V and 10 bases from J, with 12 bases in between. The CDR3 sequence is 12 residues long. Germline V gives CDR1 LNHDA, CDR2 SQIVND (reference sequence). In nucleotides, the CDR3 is TGTGCCAGTAGTATGGGGCCAGTCGGAGCTTTCTTT. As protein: CASSMGPVGAFF. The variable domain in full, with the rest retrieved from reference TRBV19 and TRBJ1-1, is DGGITQSPKYLFRKEGQNVTLSCEQNLNHDAMYWYRQDPGQGLRLIYYSQIVNDFQKGDIAEGYSVSREKKESFPLTVTSAQKNPTAFYLCASSMGPVGAFFGQGTRLTVV.

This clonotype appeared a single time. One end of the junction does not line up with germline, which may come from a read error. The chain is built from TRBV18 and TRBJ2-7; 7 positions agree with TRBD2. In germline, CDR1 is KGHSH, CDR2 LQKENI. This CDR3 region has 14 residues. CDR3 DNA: TGTGCCAGCCCACCGGCGACTAGCACCTACGAGCAGTACTTC. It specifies CASPPATSTYEQYF.

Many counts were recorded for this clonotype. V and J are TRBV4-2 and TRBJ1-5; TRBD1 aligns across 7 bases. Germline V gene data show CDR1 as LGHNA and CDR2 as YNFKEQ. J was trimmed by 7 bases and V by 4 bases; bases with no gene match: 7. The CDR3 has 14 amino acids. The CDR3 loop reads CASSRGTDDQPQHF. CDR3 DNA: TGTGCCAGCAGCCGCGGGACAGATGACCAGCCCCAGCATTTT.

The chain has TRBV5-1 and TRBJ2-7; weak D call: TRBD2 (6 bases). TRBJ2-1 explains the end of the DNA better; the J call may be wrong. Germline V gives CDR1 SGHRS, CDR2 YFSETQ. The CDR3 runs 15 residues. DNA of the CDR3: TGCGCCAGCAGCCCGACGGAGGGATACGTATACGAGCAGTTCTTC. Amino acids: CASSPTEGYVYEQFF.

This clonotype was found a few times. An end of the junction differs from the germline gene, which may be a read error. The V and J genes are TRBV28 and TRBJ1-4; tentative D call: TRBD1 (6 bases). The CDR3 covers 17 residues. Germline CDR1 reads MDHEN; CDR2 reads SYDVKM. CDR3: CASSTPFLGTTNEKLFF. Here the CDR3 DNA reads TGTGCCAGCAGTACCCCATTTTTGGGGACAACGAATGAAAAACTGTTTTTT.

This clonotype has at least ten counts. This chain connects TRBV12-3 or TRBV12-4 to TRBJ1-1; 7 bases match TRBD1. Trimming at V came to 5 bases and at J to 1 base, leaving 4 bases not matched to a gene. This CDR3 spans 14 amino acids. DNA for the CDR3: TGTGCCAGCAGTCCGCGGGACAGGAACACTGAAGCTTTCTTT. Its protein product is CASSPRDRNTEAFF.

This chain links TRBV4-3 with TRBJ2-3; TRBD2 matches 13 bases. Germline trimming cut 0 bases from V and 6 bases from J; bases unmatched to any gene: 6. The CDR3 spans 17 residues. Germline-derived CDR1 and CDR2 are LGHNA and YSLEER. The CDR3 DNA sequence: TGCGCCAGCAGCCAAGACGACACTAGCGGGGGGGCGGATACGCAGTATTTT. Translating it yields CASSQDDTSGGADTQYF.

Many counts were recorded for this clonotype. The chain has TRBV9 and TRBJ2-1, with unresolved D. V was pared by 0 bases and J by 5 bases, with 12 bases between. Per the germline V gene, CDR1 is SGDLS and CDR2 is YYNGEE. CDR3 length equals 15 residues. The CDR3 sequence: CASSVGGQEHNEQFF. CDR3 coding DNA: TGTGCCAGCAGCGTAGGCGGCCAGGAACACAATGAGCAGTTCTTC.

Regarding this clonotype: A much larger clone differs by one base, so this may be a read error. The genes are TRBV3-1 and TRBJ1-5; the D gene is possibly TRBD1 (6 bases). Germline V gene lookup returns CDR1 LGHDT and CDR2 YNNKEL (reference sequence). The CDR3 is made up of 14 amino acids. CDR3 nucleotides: TGTGCCAGCAGCCAAATAATGGACAGCCAGCCCCTGCATTTT. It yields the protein CASSQIMDSQPLHF.

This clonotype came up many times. This CDR3 reads CASSITGDANTGELFF. The CDR3, as DNA: TGTGCCAGCAGCATTACAGGGGATGCGAACACCGGGGAGCTGTTTTTT. V is TRBV9 and J is TRBJ2-2, with TRBD1 matching 7 bases. Germline CDR1 and CDR2: SGDLS and YYNGEE. V shed 4 bases and J 0 bases; nucleotides not matched to a gene: 6. The CDR3 extends over 16 amino acids.

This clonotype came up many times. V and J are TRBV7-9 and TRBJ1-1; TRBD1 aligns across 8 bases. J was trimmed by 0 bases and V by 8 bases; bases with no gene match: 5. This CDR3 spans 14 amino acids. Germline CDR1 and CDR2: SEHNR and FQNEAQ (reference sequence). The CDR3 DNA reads TGTGCCAGCGGATCGACAGGGGTGAACACTGAAGCTTTCTTT. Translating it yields CASGSTGVNTEAFF.

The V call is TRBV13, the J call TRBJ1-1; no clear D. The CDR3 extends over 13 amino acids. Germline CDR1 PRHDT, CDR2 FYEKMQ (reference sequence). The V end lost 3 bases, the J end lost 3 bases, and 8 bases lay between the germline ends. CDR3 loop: CASSFLLDTEAFF. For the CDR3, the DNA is TGTGCCAGCAGCTTTTTGCTGGACACTGAAGCTTTCTTT.

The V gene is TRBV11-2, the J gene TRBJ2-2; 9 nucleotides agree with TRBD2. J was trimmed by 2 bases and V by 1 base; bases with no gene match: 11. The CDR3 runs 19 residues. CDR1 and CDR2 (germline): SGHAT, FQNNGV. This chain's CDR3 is CASSLASGLAGINTGELFF. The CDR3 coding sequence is TGTGCCAGCAGCTTAGCGTCGGGTCTAGCGGGGATAAACACCGGGGAGCTGTTTTTT.

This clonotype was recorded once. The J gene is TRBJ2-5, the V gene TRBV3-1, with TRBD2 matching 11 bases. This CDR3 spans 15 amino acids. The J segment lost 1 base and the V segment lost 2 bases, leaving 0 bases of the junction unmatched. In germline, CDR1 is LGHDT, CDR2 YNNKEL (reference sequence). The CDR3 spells CASSQLAGGQETQYF. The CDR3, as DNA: TGTGCCAGCAGCCAACTAGCGGGGGGCCAAGAGACCCAGTACTTC.

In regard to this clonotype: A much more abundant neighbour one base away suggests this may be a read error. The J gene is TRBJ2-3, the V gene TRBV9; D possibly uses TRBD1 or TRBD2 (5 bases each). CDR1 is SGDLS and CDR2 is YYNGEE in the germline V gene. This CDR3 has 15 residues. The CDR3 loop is CDSSVVEGLADTQYF. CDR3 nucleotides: TGTGACAGCAGCGTAGTAGAGGGGTTAGCAGATACGCAGTATTTT.

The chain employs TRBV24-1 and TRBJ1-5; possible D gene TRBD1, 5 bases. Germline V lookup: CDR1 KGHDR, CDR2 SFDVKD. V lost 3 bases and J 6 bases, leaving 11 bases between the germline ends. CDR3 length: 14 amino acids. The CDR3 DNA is TGTGCCACCAGTGATGCACGGACACGTCAGCCCCAGCATTTT. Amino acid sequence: CATSDARTRQPQHF.

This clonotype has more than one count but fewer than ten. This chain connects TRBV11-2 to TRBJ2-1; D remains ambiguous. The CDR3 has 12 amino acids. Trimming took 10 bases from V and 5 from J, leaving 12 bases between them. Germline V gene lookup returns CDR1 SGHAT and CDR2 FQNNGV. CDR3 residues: CATRAMHNEQFF. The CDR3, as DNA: TGTGCCACCCGGGCCATGCACAATGAGCAGTTCTTC.

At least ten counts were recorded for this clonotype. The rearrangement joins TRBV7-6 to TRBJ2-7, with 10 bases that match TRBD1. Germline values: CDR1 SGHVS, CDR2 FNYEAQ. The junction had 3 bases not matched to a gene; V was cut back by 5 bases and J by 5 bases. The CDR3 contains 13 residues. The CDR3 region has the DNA TGTGCCAGCAGCCGGGACAGGGGCGACGAGCAGTACTTC. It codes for CASSRDRGDEQYF.

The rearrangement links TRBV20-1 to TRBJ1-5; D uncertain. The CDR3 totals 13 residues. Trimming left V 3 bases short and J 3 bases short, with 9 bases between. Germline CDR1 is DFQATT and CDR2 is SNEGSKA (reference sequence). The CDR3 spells CSASGITNQPQHF. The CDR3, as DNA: TGCAGTGCTAGTGGGATAACCAATCAGCCCCAGCATTTT.

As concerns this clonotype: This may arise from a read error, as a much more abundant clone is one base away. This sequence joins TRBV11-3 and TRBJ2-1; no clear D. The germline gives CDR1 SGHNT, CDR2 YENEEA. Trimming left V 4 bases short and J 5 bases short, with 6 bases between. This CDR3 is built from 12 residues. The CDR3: CASSYTDNEQFF. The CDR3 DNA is TGTGCCAGCAGCTATACCGACAATGAGCAGTTCTTC.

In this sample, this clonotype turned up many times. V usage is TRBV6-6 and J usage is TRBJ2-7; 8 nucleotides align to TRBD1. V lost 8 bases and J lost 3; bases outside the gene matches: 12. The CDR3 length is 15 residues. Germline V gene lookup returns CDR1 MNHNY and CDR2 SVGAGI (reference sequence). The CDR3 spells CASGVPGTGDYEQYF. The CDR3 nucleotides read TGTGCCAGCGGGGTGCCCGGGACAGGCGACTACGAGCAGTACTTC.